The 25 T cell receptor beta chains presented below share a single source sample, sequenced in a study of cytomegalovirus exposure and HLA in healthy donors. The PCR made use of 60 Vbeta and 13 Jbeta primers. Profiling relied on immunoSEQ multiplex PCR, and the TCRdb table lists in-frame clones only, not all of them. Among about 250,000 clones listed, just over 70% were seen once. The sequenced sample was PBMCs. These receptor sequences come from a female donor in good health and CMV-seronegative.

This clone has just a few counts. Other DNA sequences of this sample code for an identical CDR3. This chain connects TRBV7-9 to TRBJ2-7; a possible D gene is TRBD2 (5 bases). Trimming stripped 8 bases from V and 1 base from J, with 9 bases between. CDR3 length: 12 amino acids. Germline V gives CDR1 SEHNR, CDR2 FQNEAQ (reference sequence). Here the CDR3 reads CASSPGSYEQYF. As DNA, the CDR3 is TGTGCCAGCTCCCCGGGGTCCTACGAGCAGTACTTC.

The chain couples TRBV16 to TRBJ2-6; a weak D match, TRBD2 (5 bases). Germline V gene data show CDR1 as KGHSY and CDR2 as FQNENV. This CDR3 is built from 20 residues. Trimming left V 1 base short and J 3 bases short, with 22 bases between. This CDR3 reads CASSQFWSSTPYYGANVLTF. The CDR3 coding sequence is TGTGCCAGCAGCCAATTTTGGTCTAGCACACCCTACTATGGGGCCAACGTCCTGACTTTC.

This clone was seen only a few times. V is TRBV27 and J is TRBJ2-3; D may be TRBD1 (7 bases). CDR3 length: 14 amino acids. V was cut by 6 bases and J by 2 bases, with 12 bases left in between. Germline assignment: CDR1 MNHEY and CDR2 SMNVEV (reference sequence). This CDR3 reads CASSLEGATDTQYF. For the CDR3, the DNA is TGTGCCAGCAGCTTGGAGGGGGCCACAGATACGCAGTATTTT.

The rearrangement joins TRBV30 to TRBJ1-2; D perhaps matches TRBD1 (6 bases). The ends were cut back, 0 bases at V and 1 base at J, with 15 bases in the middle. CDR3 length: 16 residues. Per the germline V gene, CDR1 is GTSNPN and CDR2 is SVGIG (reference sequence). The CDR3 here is CAWSVGAGFYNYGYTF. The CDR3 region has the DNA TGTGCCTGGAGTGTGGGGGCAGGGTTTTATAACTATGGCTACACCTTC.

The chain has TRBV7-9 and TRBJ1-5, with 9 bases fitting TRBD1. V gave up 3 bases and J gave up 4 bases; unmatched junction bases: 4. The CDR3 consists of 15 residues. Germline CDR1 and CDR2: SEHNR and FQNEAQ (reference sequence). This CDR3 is CASSFRDRDNQPQHF. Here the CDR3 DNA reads TGTGCCAGCAGCTTCCGGGACAGGGATAATCAGCCCCAGCATTTT.

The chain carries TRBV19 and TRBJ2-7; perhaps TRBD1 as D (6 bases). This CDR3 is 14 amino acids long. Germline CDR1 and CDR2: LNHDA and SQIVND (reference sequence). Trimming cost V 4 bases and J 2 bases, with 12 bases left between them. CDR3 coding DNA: TGTGCCAGTAGTAGACTCAGGGGAACCTACGAGCAGTACTTC. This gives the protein CASSRLRGTYEQYF.

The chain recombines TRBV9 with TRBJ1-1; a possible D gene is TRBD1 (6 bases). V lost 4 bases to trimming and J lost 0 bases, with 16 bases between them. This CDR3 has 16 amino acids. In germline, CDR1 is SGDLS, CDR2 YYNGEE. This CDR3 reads CASSRRVSGVNTEAFF. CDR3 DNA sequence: TGTGCCAGCAGCCGTAGGGTCTCAGGGGTGAACACTGAAGCTTTCTTT.

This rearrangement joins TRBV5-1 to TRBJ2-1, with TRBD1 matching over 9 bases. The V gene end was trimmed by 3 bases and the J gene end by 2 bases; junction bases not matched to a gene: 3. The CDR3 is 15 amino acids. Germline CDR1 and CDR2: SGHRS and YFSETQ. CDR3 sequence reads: CASSWGQGPYNEQFF. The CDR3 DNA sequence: TGCGCCAGCAGCTGGGGACAGGGTCCCTACAATGAGCAGTTCTTC.

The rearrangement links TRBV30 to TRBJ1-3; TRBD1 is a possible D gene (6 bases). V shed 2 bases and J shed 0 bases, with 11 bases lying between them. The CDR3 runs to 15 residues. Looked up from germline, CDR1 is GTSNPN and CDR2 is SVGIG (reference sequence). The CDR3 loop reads CAWSRTGSSGNTIYF. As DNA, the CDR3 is TGTGCCTGGAGTAGAACAGGGAGCTCTGGAAACACCATATATTTT.

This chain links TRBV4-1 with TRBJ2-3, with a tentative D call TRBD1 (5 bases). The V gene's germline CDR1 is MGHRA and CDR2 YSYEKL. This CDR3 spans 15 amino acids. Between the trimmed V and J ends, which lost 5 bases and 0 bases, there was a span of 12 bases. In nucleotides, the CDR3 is TGCGCCAGCAGCAAGGGGTTCTCTAGCACAGATACGCAGTATTTT. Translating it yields CASSKGFSSTDTQYF.

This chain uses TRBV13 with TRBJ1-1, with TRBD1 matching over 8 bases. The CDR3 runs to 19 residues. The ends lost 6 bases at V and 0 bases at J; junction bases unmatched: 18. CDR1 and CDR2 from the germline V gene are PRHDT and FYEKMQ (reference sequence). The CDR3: CASRPLVPGQVYMNTEAFF. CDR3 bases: TGTGCCAGCAGGCCCCTAGTACCGGGACAGGTCTACATGAACACTGAAGCTTTCTTT.

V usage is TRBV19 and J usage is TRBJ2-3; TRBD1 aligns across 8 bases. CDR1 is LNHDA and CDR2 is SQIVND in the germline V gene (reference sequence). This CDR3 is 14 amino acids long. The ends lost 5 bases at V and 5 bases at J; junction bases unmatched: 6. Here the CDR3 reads CASSVQGVIDTQYF. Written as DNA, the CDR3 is TGTGCCAGTAGTGTACAGGGGGTTATAGATACGCAGTATTTT.

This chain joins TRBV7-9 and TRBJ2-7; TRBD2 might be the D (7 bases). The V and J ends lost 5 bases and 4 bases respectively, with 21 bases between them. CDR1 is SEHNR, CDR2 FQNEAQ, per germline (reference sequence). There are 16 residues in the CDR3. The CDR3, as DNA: TGTGCCAGCAGCCCCGGCGGCGGGGGCGCATTGTACGAGCAGTACTTC. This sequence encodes CASSPGGGGALYEQYF. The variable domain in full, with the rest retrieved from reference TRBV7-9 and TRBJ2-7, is DTGVSQNPRHKITKRGQNVTFRCDPISEHNRLYWYRQTLGQGPEFLTYFQNEAQLEKSRLLSDRFSAERPKGSFSTLEIQRTEQGDSAMYLCASSPGGGGALYEQYFGPGTRLTVT.

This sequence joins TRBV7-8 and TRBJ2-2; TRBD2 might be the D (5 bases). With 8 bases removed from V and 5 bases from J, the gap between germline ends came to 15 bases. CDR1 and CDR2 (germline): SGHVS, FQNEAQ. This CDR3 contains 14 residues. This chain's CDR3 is CASDESGWTGELFF. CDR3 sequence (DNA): TGTGCCAGCGATGAATCGGGGTGGACCGGGGAGCTGTTTTTT.

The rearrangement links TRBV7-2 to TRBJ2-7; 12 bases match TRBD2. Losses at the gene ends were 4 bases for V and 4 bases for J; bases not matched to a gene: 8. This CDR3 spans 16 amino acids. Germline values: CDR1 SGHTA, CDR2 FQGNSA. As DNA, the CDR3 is TGTGCCAGCAGCTCCCCGGGACTAGCGGGTGGTTACGAGCAGTACTTC. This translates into CASSSPGLAGGYEQYF.

The CDR3 loop reads CASSGRDSTSYEQYF. CDR3 coding DNA: TGTGCCAGCAGTGGCCGGGACTCTACTTCCTACGAGCAGTACTTC. This chain uses TRBV6-1 with TRBJ2-7, with a tentative D call TRBD2 (6 bases). This CDR3 region has 15 residues. V was clipped by 4 bases and J by 1 base, with 14 bases between them. Germline V gene lookup returns CDR1 MNHNS and CDR2 SASEGT.

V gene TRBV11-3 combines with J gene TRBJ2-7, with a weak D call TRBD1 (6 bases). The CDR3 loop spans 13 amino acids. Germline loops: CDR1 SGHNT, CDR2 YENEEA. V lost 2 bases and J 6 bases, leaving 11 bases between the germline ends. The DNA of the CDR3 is TGTGCCAGCAGCTTAAGAGGGGGAGTCGAGCAGTACTTC. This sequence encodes CASSLRGGVEQYF. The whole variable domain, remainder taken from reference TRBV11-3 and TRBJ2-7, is EAGVVQSPRYKIIEKKQPVAFWCNPISGHNTLYWYLQNLGQGPELLIRYENEEAVDDSQLPKDRFSAERLKGVDSTLKIQPAELGDSAVYLCASSLRGGVEQYFGPGTRLTVT.

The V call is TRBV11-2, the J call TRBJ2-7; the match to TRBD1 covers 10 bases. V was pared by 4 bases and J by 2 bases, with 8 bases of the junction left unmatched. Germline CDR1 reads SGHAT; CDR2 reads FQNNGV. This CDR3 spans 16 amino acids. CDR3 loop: CASSYGTGVGTYEQYF. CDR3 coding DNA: TGTGCCAGCAGCTATGGGACAGGGGTTGGAACCTACGAGCAGTACTTC.

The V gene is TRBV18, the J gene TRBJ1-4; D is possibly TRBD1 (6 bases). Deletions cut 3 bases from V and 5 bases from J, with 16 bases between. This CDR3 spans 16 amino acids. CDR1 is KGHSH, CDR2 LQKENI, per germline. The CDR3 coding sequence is TGTGCCAGCTCACCCCCCTCCGGACAGCTCAATGAAAAACTGTTTTTT. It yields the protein CASSPPSGQLNEKLFF.

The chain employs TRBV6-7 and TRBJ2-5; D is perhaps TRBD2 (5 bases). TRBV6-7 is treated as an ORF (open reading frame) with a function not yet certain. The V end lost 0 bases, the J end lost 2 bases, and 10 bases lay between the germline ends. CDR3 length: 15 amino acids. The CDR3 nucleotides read TGTGCCAGCAGTTACTCGGGTACGGGGCAAGAGACCCAGTACTTC. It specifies CASSYSGTGQETQYF.

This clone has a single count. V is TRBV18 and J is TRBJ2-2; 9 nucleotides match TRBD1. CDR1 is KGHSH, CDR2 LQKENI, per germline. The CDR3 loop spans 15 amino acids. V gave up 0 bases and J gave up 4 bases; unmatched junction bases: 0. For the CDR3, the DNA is TGTGCCAGCTCACCACCGGGACAGGGCACCGGGGAGCTGTTTTTT. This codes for CASSPPGQGTGELFF.

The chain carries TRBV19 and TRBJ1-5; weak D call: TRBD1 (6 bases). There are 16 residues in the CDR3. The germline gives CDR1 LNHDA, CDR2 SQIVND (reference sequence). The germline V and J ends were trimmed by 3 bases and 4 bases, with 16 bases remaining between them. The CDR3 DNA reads TGTGCCAGTAGTATCCGGGACAATCAACCTAATCAGCCCCAGCATTTT. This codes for CASSIRDNQPNQPQHF.

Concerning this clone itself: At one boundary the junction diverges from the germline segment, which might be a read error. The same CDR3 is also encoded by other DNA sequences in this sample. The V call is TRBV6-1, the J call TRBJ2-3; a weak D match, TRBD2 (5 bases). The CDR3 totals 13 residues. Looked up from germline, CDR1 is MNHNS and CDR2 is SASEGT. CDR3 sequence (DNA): TGCGCCAGCAGTCTAACGGGCGGGGATACGCAGTATTTT. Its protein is CASSLTGGDTQYF.

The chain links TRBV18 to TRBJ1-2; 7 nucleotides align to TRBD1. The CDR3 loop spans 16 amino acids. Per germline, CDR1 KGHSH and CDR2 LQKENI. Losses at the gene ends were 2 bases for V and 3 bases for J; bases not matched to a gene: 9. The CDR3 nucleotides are TGTGCCAGCTCACCAGAGGGGGCCACGGGTTACTATGGCTACACCTTC. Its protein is CASSPEGATGYYGYTF.

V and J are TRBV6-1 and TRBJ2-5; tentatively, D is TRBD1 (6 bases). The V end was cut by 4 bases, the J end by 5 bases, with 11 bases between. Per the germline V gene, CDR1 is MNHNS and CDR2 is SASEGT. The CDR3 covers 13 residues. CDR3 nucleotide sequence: TGTGCCAGCAGTGGCCAGGGGTGGGAGACCCAGTACTTC. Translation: CASSGQGWETQYF.